The sequence of this TCR beta chain was determined in a study of vaccination and CD4 T cells after COVID-19. CD4+ T cells that had been cultured provided DNA sequenced with the Oncomine TCR Beta short-read assay. TCRdb re-derived calls from the PCR reads in MiXCR, one entry per CDR3 protein. The sample has just over 15,000 distinct CDR3 sequences, 55% to 75% seen once; the top ten hold 18%. This clonotype was counted a few times. Antigen unknown. The treatment was: roughly 11-day PBMC culture with coronavirus spike peptide pools or control peptides (ViraFEST assay). This CDR3 comprises 16 residues. In germline, CDR1 is MNHEY, CDR2 SVGAGI. The V gene lost 2 bases and the J gene lost 9 bases, with 20 bases spanning the gap.

Sequencing was carried out using CD4+ T cells from blood, cultured in vitro. This clonotype was sampled from a human donor who had recovered from COVID-19. This chain uses TRBV6-5 with TRBJ1-5; possibly TRBD1 for D (6 bases). CDR3 in DNA: TGTGCCAGCAGTTACCCGAAGGGGGTGAAAACTTGGCCCCAGCATTTT. It yields the protein CASSYPKGVKTWPQHF.